The 23 T cell receptor beta chains listed next were all sequenced from one sample in a study of cytomegalovirus exposure and HLA in healthy donors (dated by TCRdb to about 2017). The method was the immunoSEQ multiplex PCR assay. For the multiplex PCR, a mixture combining 60 forward primers for TCR Vbeta segments and 13 reverse primers for TCR Jbeta segments was used. Here the immuneACCESS table is served through TCRdb, limited to in-frame sequences with V and J called. Missing clones are a known gap in these copies; in checked studies unresolved V genes cover under half, and the rest lacks a known reason. The sample table records about 180,000 clones; 70% to 80% of these occur just once. The ten most abundant clones make up 2.9% of the sample. Sequencing was performed on PBMCs. The receptors come from a male donor in good health and CMV-seronegative.

The chain carries TRBV2 and TRBJ1-1; possibly TRBD1 for D (5 bases). The CDR3 spans 13 residues. The germline gives CDR1 SNHLY, CDR2 FYNNEI. V was pared by 6 bases and J by 3 bases, with 11 bases between. The CDR3 nucleotides read TGTGCCAGCAGGGCCGGGACTTACACTGAAGCTTTCTTT. Residues: CASRAGTYTEAFF. Supplemented by reference TRBV2 and TRBJ1-1, the full variable domain reads EPEVTQTPSHQVTQMGQEVILRCVPISNHLYFYWYRQILGQKVEFLVSFYNNEISEKSEIFDDQFSVERPDGSNFTLKIRSTKLEDSAMYFCASRAGTYTEAFFGQGTRLTVV.

This clone was counted between two and nine times. The V and J genes are TRBV30 and TRBJ1-1, with D possibly matching TRBD1 (6 bases). CDR3 length equals 11 residues. Germline V gene lookup returns CDR1 GTSNPN and CDR2 SVGIG (reference sequence). V was cut by 4 bases and J by 12 bases, with 15 bases left in between. CDR3 coding DNA: TGTGCCTGGACCAGGACAGTCGAACCTTTCTTT. Protein product: CAWTRTVEPFF.

J is TRBJ2-1 and V is TRBV19; 7 bases line up with TRBD2. The CDR3 runs to 11 residues. Germline values: CDR1 LNHDA, CDR2 SQIVND (reference sequence). Trimming took 7 bases from V and 10 from J; bases not matched to a gene: 4. CDR3: CASTAGGEQFF. In DNA, the CDR3 is TGTGCCAGTACCGCCGGGGGGGAGCAGTTCTTC. The whole variable domain, filled in from reference TRBV19 and TRBJ2-1, reads DGGITQSPKYLFRKEGQNVTLSCEQNLNHDAMYWYRQDPGQGLRLIYYSQIVNDFQKGDIAEGYSVSREKKESFPLTVTSAQKNPTAFYLCASTAGGEQFFGPGTRLTVL.

This chain uses TRBV11-3 with TRBJ1-3, with TRBD1 matching over 8 bases. V shed 10 bases and J 0 bases; nucleotides not matched to a gene: 8. Looked up from germline, CDR1 is SGHNT and CDR2 is YENEEA. There are 15 residues in the CDR3. DNA of the CDR3: TGTGCCAAGTCGGACAGGGCCCGCTCTGGAAACACCATATATTTT. It codes for CAKSDRARSGNTIYF.

As regards this clone: Other DNA sequences of this sample code for an identical CDR3. CDR3 sequence (DNA): TGCGCCAGCCCGGCCTCTTACTCGGGAGAAAAACTGTTTTTT. The encoded protein is CASPASYSGEKLFF. The chain links TRBV10-1 to TRBJ1-4; unclear D gene. The CDR3 has 14 residues. The germline gives CDR1 WNHNN, CDR2 SYGVQD (reference sequence). Between the trimmed V and J ends, which lost 8 bases and 8 bases, there was a span of 18 bases.

The chain joins TRBV5-6 to TRBJ1-3; 7 bases are shared with TRBD1. CDR1 is SGHDT, CDR2 YYEEEE, per germline. CDR3 length equals 15 residues. With V trimmed by 0 bases and J by 4 bases, 4 bases remained unmatched. The CDR3: CASSLARGIGNTIYF. The CDR3, as DNA: TGTGCCAGCAGCTTGGCCAGGGGGATCGGAAACACCATATATTTT. Full variable domain (outside the CDR3, taken from reference TRBV5-6 and TRBJ1-3): DAGVTQSPTHLIKTRGQQVTLRCSPKSGHDTVSWYQQALGQGPQFIFQYYEEEERQRGNFPDRFSGHQFPNYSSELNVNALLLGDSALYLCASSLARGIGNTIYFGEGSWLTVV.

This clone has just a few counts. The chain links TRBV28 to TRBJ1-1, with D possibly matching TRBD1 (6 bases). Trimming removed 5 bases at V and 7 bases at J, with 17 bases between. CDR1 is MDHEN, CDR2 SYDVKM, per germline. The CDR3 consists of 14 residues. CDR3 DNA sequence: TGTGCCAGCAGTACACCGGGGGGCGTTGATGAAGCTTTCTTT. Protein: CASSTPGGVDEAFF.

The CDR3 DNA reads TGTGCCAGCAGCCGGGGGGGGATCAATCAGCCCCAGCATTTT. Translation: CASSRGGINQPQHF. The chain is built from TRBV5-6 and TRBJ1-5, with a tentative D call TRBD1 (5 bases). The CDR3 covers 14 residues. Germline V gives CDR1 SGHDT, CDR2 YYEEEE. Trimming left V 4 bases short and J 3 bases short, with 11 bases between.

The chain combines TRBV6-5 with TRBJ1-2; D is perhaps TRBD1 (6 bases). CDR3 length equals 16 residues. CDR1 MNHEY and CDR2 SVGAGI come from the germline V gene. V lost 0 bases to trimming and J lost 8 bases, with 19 bases between them. The CDR3 spells CASSYSSDSQVKGYTF. CDR3 DNA sequence: TGTGCCAGCAGTTACTCATCGGACAGCCAAGTGAAGGGCTACACCTTC.

This rearrangement joins TRBV28 to TRBJ1-5; D not resolved. CDR1 MDHEN and CDR2 SYDVKM come from the germline V gene. With 2 bases removed from V and 0 bases from J, the gap between germline ends came to 8 bases. The CDR3 consists of 15 residues. The CDR3 here is CASSLTTYSNQPQHF. CDR3 sequence (DNA): TGTGCCAGCAGTTTAACGACTTATAGCAATCAGCCCCAGCATTTT.

The rearrangement joins TRBV25-1 to TRBJ1-2; D gene unclear. This CDR3 has 15 residues. CDR1 and CDR2 (germline): MGHDK, SYGVNS. Deletions cut 0 bases from V and 2 bases from J, with 10 bases between. The CDR3 loop is CASSEYVAGNYGYTF. The CDR3 DNA is TGTGCCAGCAGTGAATACGTGGCGGGGAACTATGGCTACACCTTC.

This clone was detected once. The genes are TRBV28 and TRBJ1-5, with unresolved D. With 2 bases removed from V and 6 bases from J, the gap between germline ends came to 11 bases. The CDR3 length is 14 residues. CDR1 is MDHEN, CDR2 SYDVKM, per germline. CDR3 coding DNA: TGTGCCAGCAGTTTACCCGTGGGGAGTCAGCCCCAGCATTTT. Amino acid sequence: CASSLPVGSQPQHF.

The chain couples TRBV4-3 to TRBJ1-6, with 10 bases that match TRBD1. Per germline, CDR1 LGHNA and CDR2 YSLEER. V dropped 1 base and J dropped 10; count of bases not matched to a gene: 4. The CDR3 is 15 residues long. The CDR3 reads CASSQGGQGVSPLHF. CDR3 nucleotides: TGCGCCAGCAGCCAAGGCGGACAGGGGGTCTCACCCCTCCACTTT.

The V call is TRBV28, the J call TRBJ1-2; D ambiguous. With 4 bases removed from V and 1 base from J, the gap between germline ends came to 13 bases. The CDR3 length is 15 residues. CDR1 and CDR2 (germline): MDHEN, SYDVKM. In DNA form, the CDR3 reads TGTGCCAGCAGTTCCCAACTATCGGTTAACTATGGCTACACCTTC. Its protein is CASSSQLSVNYGYTF.

This chain joins TRBV11-2 and TRBJ1-4, with a weak D call TRBD1 (5 bases). V shed 4 bases and J shed 3 bases, with 15 bases lying between them. The CDR3 has 16 amino acids. The germline CDR1 and CDR2 sequences are SGHAT and FQNNGV. DNA for the CDR3: TGTGCCAGCAGCTCGCGAGATGCGGGGGCTAATGAAAAACTGTTTTTT. Translating it yields CASSSRDAGANEKLFF. The full variable domain, its missing parts supplied by reference TRBV11-2 and TRBJ1-4, is EAGVAQSPRYKIIEKRQSVAFWCNPISGHATLYWYQQILGQGPKLLIQFQNNGVVDDSQLPKDRFSAERLKGVDSTLKIQPAKLEDSAVYLCASSSRDAGANEKLFFGSGTQLSVL.

CDR3 DNA: TGTGCCAGCTTCGGTAGCTACAATCAGCCCCAGCATTTT. The encoded protein is CASFGSYNQPQHF. The chain couples TRBV6-6 to TRBJ1-5; no definite D call. Germline-derived CDR1 and CDR2 are MNHNY and SVGAGI (reference sequence). The CDR3 covers 13 residues. The V gene lost 8 bases and the J gene lost 3 bases, with 11 bases spanning the gap.

This sequence joins TRBV4-1 and TRBJ1-5; D gene uncertain. Trimming left V 1 base short and J 6 bases short, with 13 bases between. CDR3 size: 15 residues. Germline V gene lookup returns CDR1 MGHRA and CDR2 YSYEKL. This chain's CDR3 is CASSQAMAGRQPQHF. DNA for the CDR3: TGCGCCAGCAGCCAAGCAATGGCAGGCCGTCAGCCCCAGCATTTT.

CDR3 sequence (DNA): TGTGCCAGCAGTTACGTCCCCTCTACTGACTATGGCTACACCTTC. Encoded protein: CASSYVPSTDYGYTF. The rearrangement joins TRBV6-5 to TRBJ1-2, with no clear D. Per germline, CDR1 MNHEY and CDR2 SVGAGI. This CDR3 spans 15 amino acids. The V and J ends lost 2 bases and 3 bases respectively, with 13 bases between them.

The rearrangement joins TRBV7-9 to TRBJ2-3; 8 bases fit TRBD2. The CDR3 has 16 residues. Germline CDR1 reads SEHNR; CDR2 reads FQNEAQ (reference sequence). The ends lost 4 bases at V and 0 bases at J; junction bases unmatched: 6. Here the CDR3 DNA reads TGTGCCAGCAGCTCGCGGGGGGACCCTAGCACAGATACGCAGTATTTT. As protein: CASSSRGDPSTDTQYF.

In this sample, this clone turned up once. V and J are TRBV19 and TRBJ1-2, with 9 bases fitting TRBD1. Germline-derived CDR1 and CDR2 are LNHDA and SQIVND (reference sequence). The CDR3 totals 18 residues. The V and J ends lost 5 bases and 2 bases, in that order; junction bases with no gene match: 15. CDR3 nucleotide sequence: TGTGCCAGTAGTCTATCTTTCCTCCGGGACAGGGAGAACTATGGCTACACCTTC. Amino acid sequence: CASSLSFLRDRENYGYTF.

The CDR3 nucleotides are TGTGCCAGCAGTGAAAACAGGGGGAGAGGAGGCTACACCTTC. Amino acid sequence: CASSENRGRGGYTF. This chain links TRBV2 with TRBJ1-2; TRBD1 agrees at 8 bases. With 2 bases clipped from V and 8 bases from J, the junction kept 7 bases outside the gene matches. This CDR3 region has 14 residues. Germline CDR1 SNHLY, CDR2 FYNNEI. The variable domain in full, completed from reference TRBV2 and TRBJ1-2, reads EPEVTQTPSHQVTQMGQEVILRCVPISNHLYFYWYRQILGQKVEFLVSFYNNEISEKSEIFDDQFSVERPDGSNFTLKIRSTKLEDSAMYFCASSENRGRGGYTFGSGTRLTVV.

The V and J genes are TRBV5-1 and TRBJ1-6; tentatively, D is TRBD1 (6 bases). The V gene lost 7 bases and the J gene lost 5 bases, with 13 bases spanning the gap. The CDR3 has 14 residues. Germline CDR1 SGHRS, CDR2 YFSETQ. CDR3 sequence: CASRTGPDNSPLHF. CDR3 DNA: TGCGCCAGCCGAACAGGGCCCGATAATTCACCCCTCCACTTT.

CDR3 in DNA: TGTGCCAGCAGCCCCGGGGGGGGCACAGATACGCAGTATTTT. Its protein is CASSPGGGTDTQYF. The V gene is TRBV5-4, the J gene TRBJ2-3; TRBD2 agrees at 8 bases. V was clipped by 4 bases and J by 1 base; unmatched bases: 2. The CDR3 runs 14 residues. Germline values: CDR1 SGHNT, CDR2 YYREEE (reference sequence).